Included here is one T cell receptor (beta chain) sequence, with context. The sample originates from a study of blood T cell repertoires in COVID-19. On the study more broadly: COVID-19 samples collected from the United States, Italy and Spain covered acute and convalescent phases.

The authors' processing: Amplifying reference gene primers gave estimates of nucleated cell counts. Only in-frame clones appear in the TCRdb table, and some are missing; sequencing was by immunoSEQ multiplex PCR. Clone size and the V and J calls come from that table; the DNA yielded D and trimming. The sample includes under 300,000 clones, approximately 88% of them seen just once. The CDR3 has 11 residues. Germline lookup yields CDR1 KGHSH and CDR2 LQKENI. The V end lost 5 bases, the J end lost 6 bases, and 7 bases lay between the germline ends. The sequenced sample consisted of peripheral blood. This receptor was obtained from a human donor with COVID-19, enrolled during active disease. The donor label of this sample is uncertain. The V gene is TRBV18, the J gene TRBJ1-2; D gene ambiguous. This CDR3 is CASSERDGYTF. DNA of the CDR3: TGTGCCAGCTCAGAGCGGGATGGCTACACCTTC. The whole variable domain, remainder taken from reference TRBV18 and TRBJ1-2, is NAGVMQNPRHLVRRRGQEARLRCSPMKGHSHVYWYRQLPEEGLKFMVYLQKENIIDESGMPKERFSAEFPKEGPSILRIQQVVRGDSAAYFCASSERDGYTFGSGTRLTVV.